These 3 T cell receptor beta chains share one sample of origin, sequenced in a study of Ad26.COV2.S vaccination and SARS-CoV-2 variants. Repertoires were generated with immunoSEQ multiplex PCR, while TCRdb's copy carries only in-frame clones and drops some. The sample contains fewer than 100,000 clones, approximately 77% of which appear only once. The starting material was peripheral blood, obtained after recovery from COVID-19. The origin of the receptors is a human donor who had recovered from COVID-19.

The chain links TRBV6-5 to TRBJ1-3; D uncertain. The V gene's germline CDR1 is MNHEY and CDR2 SVGAGI. The CDR3 has 16 amino acids. The V gene lost 0 bases and the J gene lost 1 base, with 10 bases spanning the gap. CDR3 region: CASSYSMSTSGNTIYF. CDR3 DNA: TGTGCCAGCAGTTACTCGATGAGCACGTCTGGAAACACCATATATTTT.

The rearrangement joins TRBV7-3 to TRBJ1-2, with no clear D. Trimming left V 5 bases short and J 4 bases short, with 11 bases between. CDR1 and CDR2 (germline): SGHTA, FQGTGA. There are 13 residues in the CDR3. This CDR3 is CASSLGRGYGYTF. The CDR3 region has the DNA TGTGCCAGCAGCCTCGGCCGGGGCTATGGCTACACCTTC.

The chain couples TRBV2 to TRBJ2-7, with D perhaps TRBD1 (6 bases). The V end lost 9 bases, the J end lost 7 bases, and 19 bases lay between the germline ends. Germline V gene data show CDR1 as SNHLY and CDR2 as FYNNEI. The CDR3 sequence is 13 residues long. The CDR3 loop reads CARREQGPGEQYF. CDR3 DNA: TGTGCCAGGCGAGAACAGGGCCCGGGGGAGCAGTACTTC.